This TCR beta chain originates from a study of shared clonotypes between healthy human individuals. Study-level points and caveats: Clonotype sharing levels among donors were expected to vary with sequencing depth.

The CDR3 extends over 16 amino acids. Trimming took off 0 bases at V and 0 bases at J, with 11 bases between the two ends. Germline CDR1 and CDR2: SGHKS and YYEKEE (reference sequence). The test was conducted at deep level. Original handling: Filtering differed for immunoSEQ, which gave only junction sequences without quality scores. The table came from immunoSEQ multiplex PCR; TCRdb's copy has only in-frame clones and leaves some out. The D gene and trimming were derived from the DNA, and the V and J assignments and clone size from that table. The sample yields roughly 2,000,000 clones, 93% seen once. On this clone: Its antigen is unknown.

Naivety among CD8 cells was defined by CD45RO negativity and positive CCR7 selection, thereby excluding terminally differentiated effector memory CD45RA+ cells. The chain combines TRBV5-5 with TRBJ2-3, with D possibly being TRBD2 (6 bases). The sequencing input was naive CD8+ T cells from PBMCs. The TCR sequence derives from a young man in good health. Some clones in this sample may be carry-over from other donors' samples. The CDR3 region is CASSLAPGTSTDTQYF. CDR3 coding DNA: TGTGCCAGCAGCTTGGCCCCCGGGACTAGCACAGATACGCAGTATTTT.